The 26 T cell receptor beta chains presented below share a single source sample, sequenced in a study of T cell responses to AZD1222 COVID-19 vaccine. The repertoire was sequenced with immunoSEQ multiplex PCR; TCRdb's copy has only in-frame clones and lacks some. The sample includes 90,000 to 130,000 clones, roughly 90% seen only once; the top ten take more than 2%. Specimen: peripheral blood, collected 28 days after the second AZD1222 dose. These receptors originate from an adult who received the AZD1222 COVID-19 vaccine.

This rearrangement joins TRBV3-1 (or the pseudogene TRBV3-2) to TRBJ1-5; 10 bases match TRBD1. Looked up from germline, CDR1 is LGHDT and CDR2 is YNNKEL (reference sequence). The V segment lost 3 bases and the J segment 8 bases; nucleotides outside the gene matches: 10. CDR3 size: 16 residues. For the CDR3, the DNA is TGTGCCAGCAGCCAGAACAGTCCCGGGACAGGGGAGCCCCAGCATTTT. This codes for CASSQNSPGTGEPQHF.

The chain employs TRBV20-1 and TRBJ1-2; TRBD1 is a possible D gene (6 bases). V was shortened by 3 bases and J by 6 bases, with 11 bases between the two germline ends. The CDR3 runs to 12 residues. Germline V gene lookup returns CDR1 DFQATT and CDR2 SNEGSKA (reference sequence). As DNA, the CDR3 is TGCAGTGCTAGTGCACAGGGCCATGGCTACACCTTC. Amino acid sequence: CSASAQGHGYTF.

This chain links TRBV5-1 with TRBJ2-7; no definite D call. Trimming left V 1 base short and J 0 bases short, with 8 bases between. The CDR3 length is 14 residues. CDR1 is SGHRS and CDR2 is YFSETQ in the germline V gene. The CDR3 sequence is CASSLFGGSYEQYF. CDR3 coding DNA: TGCGCCAGCAGCTTGTTTGGCGGCTCCTACGAGCAGTACTTC.

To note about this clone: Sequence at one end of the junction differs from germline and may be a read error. The CDR3 region is CASSDSVAGREKLFF. CDR3 DNA: TGTGCCAGCAGTGACTCCGTGGCAGGGCGAGAAAAACTGTTTTTT. The V and J genes are TRBV6-5 and TRBJ1-4; D possibly corresponds to TRBD1 (5 bases). There are 15 residues in the CDR3. Germline lookup yields CDR1 MNHEY and CDR2 SVGAGI.

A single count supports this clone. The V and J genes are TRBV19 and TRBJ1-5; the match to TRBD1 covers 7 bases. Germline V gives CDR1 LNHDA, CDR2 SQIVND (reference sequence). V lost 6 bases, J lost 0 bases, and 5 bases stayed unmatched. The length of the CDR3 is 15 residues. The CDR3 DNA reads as TGTGCCAGTAGGGTGACAGGGTATAGCAATCAGCCCCAGCATTTT. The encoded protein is CASRVTGYSNQPQHF.

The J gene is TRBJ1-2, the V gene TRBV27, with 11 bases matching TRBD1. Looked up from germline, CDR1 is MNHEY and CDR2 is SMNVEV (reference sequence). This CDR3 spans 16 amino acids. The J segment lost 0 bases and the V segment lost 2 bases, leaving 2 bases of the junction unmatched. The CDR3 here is CASSLRGQGANYGYTF. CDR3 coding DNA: TGTGCCAGCAGTTTACGGGGACAGGGGGCTAACTATGGCTACACCTTC.

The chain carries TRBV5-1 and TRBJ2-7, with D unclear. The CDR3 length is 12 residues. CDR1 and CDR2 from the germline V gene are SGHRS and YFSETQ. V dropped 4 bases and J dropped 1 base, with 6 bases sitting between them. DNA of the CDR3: TGCGCCAGCAGCCAAGGGTCCTACGAGCAGTACTTC. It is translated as CASSQGSYEQYF.

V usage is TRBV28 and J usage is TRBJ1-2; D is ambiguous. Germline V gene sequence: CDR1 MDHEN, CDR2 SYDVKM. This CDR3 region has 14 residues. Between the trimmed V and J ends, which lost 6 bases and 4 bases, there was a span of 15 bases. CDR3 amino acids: CASSTGGRGYGYTF. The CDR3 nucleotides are TGTGCCAGCAGCACTGGAGGACGGGGCTATGGCTACACCTTC.

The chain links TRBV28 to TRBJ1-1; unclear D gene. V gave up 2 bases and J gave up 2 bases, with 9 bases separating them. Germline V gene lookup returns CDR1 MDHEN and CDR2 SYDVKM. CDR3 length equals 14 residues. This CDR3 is CASSLARLNTEAFF. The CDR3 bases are TGTGCCAGCAGTTTAGCCCGCCTTAACACTGAAGCTTTCTTT. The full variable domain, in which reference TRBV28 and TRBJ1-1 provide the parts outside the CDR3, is DVKVTQSSRYLVKRTGEKVFLECVQDMDHENMFWYRQDPGLGLRLIYFSYDVKMKEKGDIPEGYSVSREKKERFSLILESASTNQTSMYLCASSLARLNTEAFFGQGTRLTVV.

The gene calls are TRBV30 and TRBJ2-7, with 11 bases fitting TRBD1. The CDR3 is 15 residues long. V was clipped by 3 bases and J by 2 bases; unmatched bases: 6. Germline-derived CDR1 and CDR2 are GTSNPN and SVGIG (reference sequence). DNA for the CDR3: TGTGCCTGGAGCACTGGACAGGGGGCCCCCTACGAGCAGTACTTC. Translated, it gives CAWSTGQGAPYEQYF.

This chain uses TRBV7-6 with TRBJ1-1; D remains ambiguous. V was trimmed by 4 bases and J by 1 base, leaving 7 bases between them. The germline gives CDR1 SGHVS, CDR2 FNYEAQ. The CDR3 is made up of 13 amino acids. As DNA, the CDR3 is TGTGCCAGCAGCTACACCTCGAACACTGAAGCTTTCTTT. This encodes CASSYTSNTEAFF.

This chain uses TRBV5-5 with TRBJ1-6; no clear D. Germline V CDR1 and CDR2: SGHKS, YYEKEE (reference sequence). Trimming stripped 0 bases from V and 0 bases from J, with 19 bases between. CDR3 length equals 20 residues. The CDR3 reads CASSLGQINRESSYNSPLHF. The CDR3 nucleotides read TGTGCCAGCAGCTTGGGGCAGATTAATCGAGAAAGCTCCTATAATTCACCCCTCCACTTT.

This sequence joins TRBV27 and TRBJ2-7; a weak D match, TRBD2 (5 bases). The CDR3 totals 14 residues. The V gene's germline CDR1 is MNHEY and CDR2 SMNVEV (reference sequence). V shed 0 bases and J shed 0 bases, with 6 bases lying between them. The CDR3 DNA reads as TGTGCCAGCAGTTTATCGGGGAGCTCCTACGAGCAGTACTTC. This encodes CASSLSGSSYEQYF.

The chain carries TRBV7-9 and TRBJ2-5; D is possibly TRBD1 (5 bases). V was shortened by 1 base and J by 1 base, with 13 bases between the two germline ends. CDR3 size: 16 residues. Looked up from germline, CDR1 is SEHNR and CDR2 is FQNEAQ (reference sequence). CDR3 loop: CASSLDLTESQETQYF. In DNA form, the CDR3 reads TGTGCCAGCAGCTTAGATCTGACAGAAAGCCAAGAGACCCAGTACTTC.

CDR3: CASSYPGYGYTF. The CDR3 DNA is TGTGCCAGCAGTTACCCGGGCTATGGCTACACCTTC. V gene TRBV6-5 combines with J gene TRBJ1-2, with D unresolved. The CDR3 runs to 12 residues. CDR1 is MNHEY, CDR2 SVGAGI, per germline. Trimming took 2 bases from V and 4 from J, leaving 5 bases between them.

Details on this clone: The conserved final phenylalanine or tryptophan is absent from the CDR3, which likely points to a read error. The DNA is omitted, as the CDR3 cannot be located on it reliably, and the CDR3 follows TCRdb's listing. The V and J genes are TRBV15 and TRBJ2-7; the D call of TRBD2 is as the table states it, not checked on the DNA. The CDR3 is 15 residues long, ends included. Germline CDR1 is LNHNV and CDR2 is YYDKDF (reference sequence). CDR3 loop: CATSRDLTSGGIASL.

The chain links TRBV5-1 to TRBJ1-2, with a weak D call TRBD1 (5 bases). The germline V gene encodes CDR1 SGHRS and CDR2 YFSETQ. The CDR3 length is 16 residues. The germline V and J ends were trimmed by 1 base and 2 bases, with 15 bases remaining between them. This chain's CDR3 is CASSLSARGLNYGYTF. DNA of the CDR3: TGCGCCAGCAGCTTGAGTGCGCGGGGACTAAACTATGGCTACACCTTC. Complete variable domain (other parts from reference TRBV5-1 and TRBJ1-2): KAGVTQTPRYLIKTRGQQVTLSCSPISGHRSVSWYQQTPGQGLQFLFEYFSETQRNKGNFPGRFSGRQFSNSRSEMNVSTLELGDSALYLCASSLSARGLNYGYTFGSGTRLTVV.

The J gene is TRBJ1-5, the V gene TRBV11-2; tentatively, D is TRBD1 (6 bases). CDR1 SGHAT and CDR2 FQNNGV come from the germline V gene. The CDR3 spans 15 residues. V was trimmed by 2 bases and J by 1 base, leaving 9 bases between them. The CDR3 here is CASSLQGLSNQPQHF. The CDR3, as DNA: TGTGCCAGCAGCTTACAGGGGCTAAGCAATCAGCCCCAGCATTTT. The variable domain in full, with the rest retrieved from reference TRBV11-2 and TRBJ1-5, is EAGVAQSPRYKIIEKRQSVAFWCNPISGHATLYWYQQILGQGPKLLIQFQNNGVVDDSQLPKDRFSAERLKGVDSTLKIQPAKLEDSAVYLCASSLQGLSNQPQHFGDGTRLSIL.

This chain's CDR3 is CASRRQSTNEKLFF. Here the CDR3 DNA reads TGTGCCAGCAGGAGACAGTCAACTAATGAAAAACTGTTTTTT. This chain uses TRBV2 with TRBJ1-4; D is perhaps TRBD1 (5 bases). CDR1 and CDR2 from the germline V gene are SNHLY and FYNNEI. V dropped 6 bases and J dropped 0 bases, with 8 bases sitting between them. CDR3 length: 14 residues. The entire variable domain, with the rest obtained from reference TRBV2 and TRBJ1-4, is as follows: EPEVTQTPSHQVTQMGQEVILRCVPISNHLYFYWYRQILGQKVEFLVSFYNNEISEKSEIFDDQFSVERPDGSNFTLKIRSTKLEDSAMYFCASRRQSTNEKLFFGSGTQLSVL.

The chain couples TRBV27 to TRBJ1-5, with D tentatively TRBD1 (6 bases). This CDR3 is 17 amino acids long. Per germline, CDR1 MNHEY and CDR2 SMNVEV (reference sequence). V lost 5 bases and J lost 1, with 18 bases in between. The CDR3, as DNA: TGTGCCAGCAGTCCTGGAACAGGGTTGATGAGCAATCAGCCCCAGCATTTT. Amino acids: CASSPGTGLMSNQPQHF.

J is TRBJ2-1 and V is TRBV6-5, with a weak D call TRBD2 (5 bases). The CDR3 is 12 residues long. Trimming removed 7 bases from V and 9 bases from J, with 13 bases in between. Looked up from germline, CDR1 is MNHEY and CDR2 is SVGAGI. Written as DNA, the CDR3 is TGTGCCAGCACCCAACAGCGGACTGAGCAGTTCTTC. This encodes CASTQQRTEQFF.

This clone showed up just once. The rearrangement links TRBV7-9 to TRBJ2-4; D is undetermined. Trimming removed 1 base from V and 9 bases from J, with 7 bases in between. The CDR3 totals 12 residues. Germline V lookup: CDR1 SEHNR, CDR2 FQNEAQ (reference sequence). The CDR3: CASSLGSGIQYF. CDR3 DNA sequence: TGTGCCAGCAGCTTAGGATCAGGCATTCAGTACTTC.

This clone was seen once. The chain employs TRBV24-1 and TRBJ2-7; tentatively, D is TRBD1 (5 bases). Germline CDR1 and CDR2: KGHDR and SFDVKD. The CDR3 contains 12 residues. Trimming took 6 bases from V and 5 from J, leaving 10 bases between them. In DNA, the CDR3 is TGTGCCACCAGTCTACAGGTGGACGAGCAGTACTTC. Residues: CATSLQVDEQYF.

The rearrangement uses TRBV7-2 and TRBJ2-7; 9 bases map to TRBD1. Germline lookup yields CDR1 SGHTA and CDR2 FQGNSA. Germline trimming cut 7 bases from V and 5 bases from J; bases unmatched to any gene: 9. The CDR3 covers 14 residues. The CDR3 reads CASTHGDRAHEQYF. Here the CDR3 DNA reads TGTGCCAGCACCCATGGGGACAGGGCTCACGAGCAGTACTTC.

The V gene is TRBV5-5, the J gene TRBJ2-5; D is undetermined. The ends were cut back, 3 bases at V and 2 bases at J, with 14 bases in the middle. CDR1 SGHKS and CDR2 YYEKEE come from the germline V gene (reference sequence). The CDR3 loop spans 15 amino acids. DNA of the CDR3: TGTGCCAGCAGCTGGGAAGGGTGGGGTCAAGAGACCCAGTACTTC. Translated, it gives CASSWEGWGQETQYF.

CDR3 DNA: TGTGCCATCAGGGGACAGGGAGGGACCGGGGAGCTGTTTTTT. Protein sequence: CAIRGQGGTGELFF. The rearrangement links TRBV10-3 to TRBJ2-2; 9 nucleotides match TRBD1. The CDR3 loop spans 14 amino acids. The V gene's germline CDR1 is ENHRY and CDR2 SYGVKD. V was pared by 6 bases and J by 5 bases, with 4 bases of the junction left unmatched.